This TCR beta chain was sequenced during a study of Ad26.COV2.S vaccination and SARS-CoV-2 variants. Study in general: Donor was in the COV1001 Ad26.COV2.S trial arm. Recipients of Ad26.COV2.S got it intramuscularly, once or twice 56 days apart. Study-wide findings and caveats: While placebo recipients had lower spike-specific TCR breadth, vaccine recipients had more.

In the case of this clone: The antigen is not known.

CDR3 length: 13 amino acids. Germline V lookup: CDR1 SGHTA, CDR2 FQGNSA. The V gene lost 4 bases and the J gene lost 9 bases, with 13 bases spanning the gap. Treatment meaning: 15 to 20 received Ad26.COV2.S at low or high dose, single or two shots; 5 received placebo; per-sample allocation not given. Sampling was performed 63 days after the first vaccine or placebo injection. The assay was immunoSEQ multiplex PCR, and TCRdb's table has in-frame clones only and misses some. Of about 480,000 clones listed, 87% are singletons. The TCR was taken from a person between 18 and 65 years old who received the Ad26.COV2.S COVID-19 vaccine or a placebo. The sample here was peripheral blood, taken in a trial of Ad26.COV2.S vaccine versus placebo. V usage is TRBV7-2 and J usage is TRBJ2-1; D remains ambiguous. CDR3 sequence reads: CASSSPARSEQFF. The CDR3 DNA reads TGTGCCAGCAGCTCCCCCGCCCGGAGTGAGCAGTTCTTC. Full variable domain (outside the CDR3, taken from reference TRBV7-2 and TRBJ2-1): GAGVSQSPSNKVTEKGKDVELRCDPISGHTALYWYRQSLGQGLEFLIYFQGNSAPDKSGLPSDRFSAERTGGSVSTLTIQRTQQEDSAVYLCASSSPARSEQFFGPGTRLTVL.